This TCR beta chain emerged from a study of cytomegalovirus exposure and HLA in healthy donors. It was with 60 Vbeta and 13 Jbeta primers that the PCR ran. Assay: immunoSEQ multiplex PCR; the TCRdb copy retains only in-frame clones and omits some. The table has around 210,000 clones, around 85% seen once; the top ten hold about 1.7%. Losses at the gene ends were 2 bases for V and 2 bases for J; bases not matched to a gene: 9. Germline values: CDR1 SGHTS, CDR2 YDEGEE. The CDR3 totals 18 residues. V gene TRBV5-8 combines with J gene TRBJ2-2, with TRBD2 matching 10 bases. Sequenced material: PBMCs. The receptor was isolated from a man aged 50 or older in good health and CMV-seronegative. The CDR3 sequence: CASSFQVTSGVNTGELFF. CDR3 in DNA: TGTGCCAGCAGCTTTCAAGTAACTAGCGGGGTTAACACCGGGGAGCTGTTTTTT.